These T cell receptor beta chains were read from a single sample in a study of cytomegalovirus exposure and HLA in healthy donors. Method: immunoSEQ multiplex PCR; TCRdb's copy keeps in-frame clones and lacks some. The table includes around 91,000 clones, 78% detected once. Material for sequencing was PBMCs. The receptor source for this set is a male donor in good health and CMV-seropositive. The CDR3 runs from the conserved cysteine through the conserved F or W. Fields, in order: D gene, J gene, clone size, V gene, CDR3 DNA, CDR3 protein. The D gene is left open where the match is weak. Rows may omit the clone size; those that give it use once, few, many or a size class.

. TRBJ2-5 . TRBV7-9 TGTGCCAGCAGCTACAGGGACAAACATCAAGAGACCCAGTACTTC CASSYRDKHQETQYF
. TRBJ1-4 few TRBV2 TGTGCCAGCAGATGGGGAGGGGTTGAAAAACTGTTTTTT CASRWGGVEKLFF
. TRBJ2-7 . TRBV5-4 TGTGCCAGCAGCATAAGGGGGAACTCCTACGAGCAGTACTTC CASSIRGNSYEQYF
TRBD1 TRBJ2-1 . TRBV9 TGTGCCAGCAGCGTTACCGGGACAGGGGCACACAATGAGCAGTTCTTC CASSVTGTGAHNEQFF
. TRBJ1-5 . TRBV19 TGTGCCAGTAGTCGAATCGGGAGCAATCAGCCCCAGCATTTT CASSRIGSNQPQHF
TRBD2 TRBJ2-5 once TRBV5-1 TGCGCCAGCAGCCTCGACAGCGGGAGTGAGACCCAGTACTTC CASSLDSGSETQYF
TRBD2 TRBJ2-7 . TRBV5-1 TGCGCCAGCAGCTTGGTCCTAGCGGGAGGGAACTACGAGCAGTACTTC CASSLVLAGGNYEQYF
TRBD1 TRBJ2-2 . TRBV7-9 TGTGCCGGTCTCGGGACAGGGGAGGCCGGGGAGCTGTTTTTT CAGLGTGEAGELFF
TRBD2 TRBJ2-3 . TRBV29-1 TGCAGCGTTGGAAAGGGACTAGATTTATCCGATACGCAGTATTTT CSVGKGLDLSDTQYF
. TRBJ1-5 . TRBV6-1 TGTGCCAGCAGTGAGGCAGGGTTGGGGCAGCCCCAGCATTTT CASSEAGLGQPQHF
TRBD1 TRBJ2-4 once TRBV27 TGTGCCAGCAGTTTATCCCGGACAGGAAACATTCAGTACTTC CASSLSRTGNIQYF
TRBD1 TRBJ1-4 . TRBV5-1 TGCGCCAGCAGCGGAGGGAGACAGGGATCGGGTGAAAAACTGTTTTTT CASSGGRQGSGEKLFF
TRBD2 TRBJ2-7 once TRBV6-6 TGTGCCAGCACGGGAAAGGGACTAGAATCCCACGAGCAGTACTTC CASTGKGLESHEQYF
TRBD2 TRBJ2-3 . TRBV6-4 TGTGCCAGCAGGGGACTAGCGGGAGGGCCCCCGGAGTATTTT CASRGLAGGPPEYF
TRBD2 TRBJ2-5 . TRBV28 TGTGCCAGCAGTTTAGATGTAGCGGGAGCGGTTGAGACCCAGTACTTC CASSLDVAGAVETQYF
. TRBJ2-7 . TRBV15 TGTGCCACCAGCATCGACAGGAGCTCCTACGAGCAGTACTTC CATSIDRSSYEQYF
TRBD1 TRBJ2-3 . TRBV10-3 TGTGCCATCCGCGGACAGGGAATGAGGACAGATACGCAGTATTTT CAIRGQGMRTDTQYF
. TRBJ2-5 . TRBV11-2 TGTGCCAGCAGCTTACACTTGCTAGCTGTCCAAGAGACCCAGTACTTC CASSLHLLAVQETQYF
. TRBJ2-2 . TRBV9 TGTGCCAGCAGCTTAGGGGGGGGTCCTACCGGGGAGCTGTTTTTT CASSLGGGPTGELFF
. TRBJ2-7 . TRBV6-6 TGTGCCAGCAGTTTGACCGGGACAAAGTACGAGCAGTACTTC CASSLTGTKYEQYF
. TRBJ2-6 . TRBV28 TGTGCCAGCACGCCAGGGGAAATCTCTGGGGCCAACGTCCTGACTTTC CASTPGEISGANVLTF
. TRBJ2-3 . TRBV9 TGTGCCAGCAGCGTATCAGCAGATACGCAGTATTTT CASSVSADTQYF
. TRBJ2-5 . TRBV29-1 TGCAGCGTTGCTGGGCGAAACCAAGAGACCCAGTACTTC CSVAGRNQETQYF
. TRBJ2-7 once TRBV25-1 TGTGCCAGCACCCGTGCCTACGAGCAGTACTTC CASTRAYEQYF
TRBD2 TRBJ2-7 . TRBV29-1 TGCAGCGTTGTAGGACTAGCGGTCTACGAGCAGTACTTC CSVVGLAVYEQYF
. TRBJ2-3 . TRBV5-6 TGTGCCAGCAGCTTGGTCGGACAAGCCCCTGGCACAGATACGCAGTATTTT CASSLVGQAPGTDTQYF
TRBD1 TRBJ1-2 . TRBV11-2 TGTGCCAGCAGCAAAACAGGGGGCGAGCCAAATGGCTACACCTTC CASSKTGGEPNGYTF
TRBD1 TRBJ2-1 . TRBV6-1 TGTGCCAGCAGTGAGCTAATGACAGGGTCGGAGTTCTTC CASSELMTGSEFF
. TRBJ2-7 . TRBV11-2 TGTGCCAGCAGCTTAGTCCCCTCACTCTACGAGCAGTACTTC CASSLVPSLYEQYF
TRBD1 TRBJ2-4 . TRBV6-1 TGTGCCAGCAGTGTGGGACAGGGCCTAGCCAAAAACATTCAGTACTTC CASSVGQGLAKNIQYF
TRBD1 TRBJ1-1 . TRBV6-5 TGTGCCAGCAGTCTCGACAGGGTAACAGCTTTCTTT CASSLDRVTAFF
. TRBJ2-1 . TRBV29-1 TGCAGCGTGGAGGGAAGAAAGGGAGGTTACAATGAGCAGTTCTTC CSVEGRKGGYNEQFF
TRBD1 TRBJ1-1 few TRBV6-5 TGTGCCAGCAGTTACTCAAGACAGGGGTGGACTGAAGCTTTCTTT CASSYSRQGWTEAFF
. TRBJ2-1 . TRBV7-9 TGTGCCAGCAGCCCCCGCGGGGACCGCCCGAGATACAATGAGCAGTTCTTC CASSPRGDRPRYNEQFF
. TRBJ1-2 . TRBV6-5 TGTGCCAGCAGTTACAGGGACTCCTATGGCTACACCTTC CASSYRDSYGYTF
TRBD1 TRBJ2-7 . TRBV11-3 TGTGCCAGCAGCTTAGGTTCTGGACAGGGGGCGGACGAGCAGTACTTC CASSLGSGQGADEQYF